Listed here are 7 T cell receptor beta chains from one sample, sequenced in a study of T cells after yellow fever vaccination (dated by TCRdb to between 2017 and 2020). Library prep was done by 5' RACE. For sequencing, an Illumina HiSeq 2500 was employed. TCRdb itself trimmed the public reads at Q25 with fastp, ran MiXCR and retained productive beta chains. Merged by CDR3 protein, the rows form single entries marked with the most common genes and DNA. The sample table holds approximately 250,000 distinct CDR3 sequences, of which approximately 6.7% were seen once. Approximately 1% of the sample is held by the ten biggest clonotypes. Reading the label with the study, this specimen's treatment or condition is: live attenuated yellow fever vaccine strain. Source: CD4+ T cells sorted from PBMCs, taken on the day of the yellow fever booster vaccination. These receptors all come from a man under 40 who received the YFV17D yellow fever vaccine.

This clonotype has a count of ten or more. V gene TRBV13 combines with J gene TRBJ2-4; 12 nucleotides line up with TRBD2. The CDR3 contains 19 residues. Per germline, CDR1 PRHDT and CDR2 FYEKMQ (reference sequence). V shed 2 bases, J shed 1 base, and the junction held 9 bases outside the gene matches. CDR3 in amino acids: CASSLSTSGRPQAKNIQYF. CDR3 coding DNA: TGTGCCAGCAGCTTAAGTACTAGCGGGAGGCCCCAGGCCAAAAACATTCAGTACTTC.

In this sample, this clonotype turned up many times. The rearrangement links TRBV11-2 to TRBJ2-1, with TRBD2 identical over 14 bases. The length of the CDR3 is 15 residues. Germline V gene data show CDR1 as SGHAT and CDR2 as FQNNGV. V trimming: 3 bases; J trimming: 9 bases; junction bases outside the gene matches: 4. The CDR3: CASSFQTSGRVEQFF. CDR3 DNA sequence: TGTGCCAGCAGCTTCCAGACTAGCGGGAGGGTTGAGCAGTTCTTC.

The J gene is TRBJ2-5, the V gene TRBV29-1; 10 bases map to TRBD2. With V trimmed by 5 bases and J by 7 bases, 7 bases remained unmatched. CDR1 and CDR2 (germline): SQVTM, ANQGSEA. The CDR3 has 13 amino acids. The CDR3 DNA reads as TGCAGCGTTTCCCTAGCGGGAGAGGGGACCCAGTACTTC. It translates to CSVSLAGEGTQYF.

This chain joins TRBV4-3 and TRBJ2-6, with 8 bases aligning to TRBD1. Germline V lookup: CDR1 LGHNA, CDR2 YSLEER. This CDR3 comprises 19 residues. The V gene end was trimmed by 2 bases and the J gene end by 0 bases; junction bases not matched to a gene: 9. CDR3 region: CASSQRTGLTFSGANVLTF. The CDR3 DNA follows: TGCGCCAGCAGCCAACGGACAGGGCTTACTTTCTCTGGGGCCAACGTCCTGACTTTC.

This clonotype has ten or more counts. The chain joins TRBV7-6 to TRBJ2-3, with TRBD2 as a possible D gene (6 bases). The CDR3 is 14 amino acids. V was trimmed by 0 bases and J by 8 bases, leaving 12 bases between them. CDR1 and CDR2 from the germline V gene are SGHVS and FNYEAQ. The DNA of the CDR3 is TGTGCCAGCAGCTTAGCGTCGGAGGGAGGTACGCAGTATTTT. Translated: CASSLASEGGTQYF. The variable domain in full, with the rest retrieved from reference TRBV7-6 and TRBJ2-3, is GAGVSQSPRYKVTKRGQDVALRCDPISGHVSLYWYRQALGQGPEFLTYFNYEAQQDKSGLPNDRFSAERPEGSISTLTIQRTEQRDSAMYRCASSLASEGGTQYFGPGTRLTVL.

There are a few counts of this clonotype. V usage is TRBV20-1 and J usage is TRBJ2-7, with 12 positions matching TRBD2. The CDR3 covers 13 residues. In germline, CDR1 is DFQATT, CDR2 SNEGSKA (reference sequence). The CDR3 sequence is CARNILAGGEQYF. As DNA, the CDR3 is TGCGCAAGGAATATACTAGCGGGAGGCGAGCAGTACTTC.

This clonotype has more than one count but fewer than ten. The chain combines TRBV15 with TRBJ1-5; D may be TRBD1 (5 bases). There are 13 residues in the CDR3. The V end was cut by 7 bases, the J end by 7 bases, with 14 bases between. From germline, CDR1 is LNHNV and CDR2 YYDKDF (reference sequence). The CDR3 DNA follows: TGTGCCACCACCAACCTCGCAGGGCAGCCCCAGCATTTT. It is translated as CATTNLAGQPQHF.